This T cell receptor beta chain was profiled in a study of blood T cell repertoires in COVID-19. Study-level background: Spain, Italy and the United States supplied samples that represented acute and convalescent COVID-19. T cells, B-cell-depleted T cells, or PBMCs supplied cDNA or gDNA.

Profiled with immunoSEQ multiplex PCR; TCRdb holds only in-frame clones, not every one. Seen here are under 200,000 clones, 65% to 80% observed once, and the top ten hold 8% to 9.5%. Sequenced sample: peripheral blood. The receptor was derived from a man in his 60s with acute or convalescent COVID-19.

Here the CDR3 reads CASSVDGGGGDVNTEAFF. CDR3 DNA sequence: TGTGCCAGCAGCGTAGATGGTGGGGGAGGTGATGTGAACACTGAAGCTTTCTTT. The chain couples TRBV9 to TRBJ1-1, with TRBD1 as a possible D gene (5 bases). Trimming took off 0 bases at V and 0 bases at J, with 18 bases between the two ends. The CDR3 length is 18 residues. In germline, CDR1 is SGDLS, CDR2 YYNGEE. Together with reference TRBV9 and TRBJ1-1, the CDR3 gives the full variable domain: DSGVTQTPKHLITATGQRVTLRCSPRSGDLSVYWYQQSLDQGLQFLIQYYNGEERAKGNILERFSAQQFPDLHSELNLSSLELGDSALYFCASSVDGGGGDVNTEAFFGQGTRLTVV.